Presented here are 29 T cell receptor beta chains from one specimen sequenced in a study of early T cells in non-severe SARS-CoV-2 infection (dated by TCRdb to the early 2020s). The protocol used for the library was 5' RACE. Sequencing used a NextSeq 500. The raw public data were reprocessed by TCRdb itself: fastp quality trimming at Q25, MiXCR clonotype calling, in-frame beta chains only. Rows with a matching CDR3 protein are joined into one entry that keeps the most common DNA and genes. The sample profile shows around 40,000 distinct CDR3 sequences; under 14% of them were found once. The leading ten clones occupy just over 20% of the sample. The sequenced sample consisted of whole blood. Receptors originate from an adult who was a healthcare worker with PCR-confirmed SARS-CoV-2 infection or an uninfected control (not recorded which).

This clonotype was counted only a few times. The chain joins TRBV11-1 to TRBJ2-1; D not certain. The CDR3 totals 15 residues. Deletions cut 1 base from V and 0 bases from J, with 7 bases between. Germline assignment: CDR1 SGHAT and CDR2 FQDESV (reference sequence). The chain's CDR3 is CASSLEVLSYNEQFF. As DNA, the CDR3 is TGTGCCAGCAGCTTAGAAGTACTCTCCTACAATGAGCAGTTCTTC.

The table lists this clonotype with many counts. The chain is built from TRBV6-2 or TRBV6-3 and TRBJ2-3, with 8 positions matching TRBD2. The CDR3 has 17 amino acids. The V gene end was trimmed by 5 bases and the J gene end by 4 bases; junction bases not matched to a gene: 14. Germline V CDR1 and CDR2: MNHEY, SVGEGT. The CDR3 DNA sequence: TGTGCCAGCAGTCCCCCGAAGTACGGGAGGGCCGCAGATACGCAGTATTTT. It specifies CASSPPKYGRAADTQYF.

This clonotype was seen a handful of times. The chain has TRBV29-1 and TRBJ1-1, with a tentative D call TRBD1 (5 bases). Trimming took 1 base from V and 3 from J, leaving 12 bases between them. Germline CDR1 reads SQVTM; CDR2 reads ANQGSEA. The CDR3 spans 14 residues. This CDR3 is CSVEARRGDTEAFF. In DNA, the CDR3 is TGCAGCGTTGAAGCCCGACGGGGGGACACTGAAGCTTTCTTT.

CDR3 coding DNA: TGTGCCAGCAGCTCCCCTAATGGGAGATCCTACGAGCAGTACTTC. Translation: CASSSPNGRSYEQYF. V and J are TRBV5-6 and TRBJ2-7; D is perhaps TRBD2 (5 bases). Trimming pared 3 bases from V and 1 base from J, leaving 14 bases between. The germline gives CDR1 SGHDT, CDR2 YYEEEE. This CDR3 is 15 amino acids long.

Ten or more counts support this clonotype. The V gene is TRBV5-4, the J gene TRBJ2-3, with D uncertain. CDR3 size: 14 residues. Germline-derived CDR1 and CDR2 are SGHNT and YYREEE (reference sequence). Trimming removed 2 bases from V and 2 bases from J, with 9 bases in between. CDR3 residues: CASSFDIVTDTQYF. In nucleotides, the CDR3 is TGTGCCAGCAGCTTCGACATAGTCACAGATACGCAGTATTTT.

This clonotype showed up many times. This chain connects TRBV7-2 to TRBJ1-6, with D uncertain. The CDR3 has 15 residues. Germline CDR1 is SGHTA and CDR2 is FQGNSA. Trimming left V 1 base short and J 0 bases short, with 4 bases between. The CDR3 region has the DNA TGTGCCAGCAGCTTAGGGAGCTCCTATAATTCACCCCTCCACTTT. Protein: CASSLGSSYNSPLHF.

The gene calls are TRBV28 and TRBJ2-5; 7 bases align to TRBD2. V shed 4 bases and J 5 bases; nucleotides not matched to a gene: 10. Germline V CDR1 and CDR2: MDHEN, SYDVKM. CDR3 size: 15 residues. This CDR3 reads CASSSTPGSGETQYF. In DNA, the CDR3 is TGTGCCAGCAGTTCCACCCCGGGTAGCGGGGAGACCCAGTACTTC. The whole variable domain, filled in from reference TRBV28 and TRBJ2-5, reads DVKVTQSSRYLVKRTGEKVFLECVQDMDHENMFWYRQDPGLGLRLIYFSYDVKMKEKGDIPEGYSVSREKKERFSLILESASTNQTSMYLCASSSTPGSGETQYFGPGTRLLVL.

The V and J genes are TRBV11-2 and TRBJ2-7; D tentatively fits TRBD1 or TRBD2 (6 bases each). Germline V lookup: CDR1 SGHAT, CDR2 FQNNGV. Trimming removed 5 bases at V and 0 bases at J, with 11 bases between. This CDR3 contains 14 residues. The CDR3 sequence: CASSAGQHSYEQYF. In nucleotides, the CDR3 is TGTGCCAGCAGCGCGGGACAACACTCCTACGAGCAGTACTTC.

The chain links TRBV7-2 to TRBJ2-1, with D unclear. The CDR3 runs 13 residues. With 1 base removed from V and 7 bases from J, the gap between germline ends came to 8 bases. Germline CDR1 SGHTA, CDR2 FQGNSA. This CDR3 reads CASSLGRRNEQFF. The CDR3 DNA reads as TGTGCCAGCAGCTTAGGTCGCAGGAATGAGCAGTTCTTC.

This clonotype was seen many times. This chain links TRBV15 with TRBJ2-1, with D perhaps matching TRBD2 (5 bases). The CDR3 runs 14 residues. In germline, CDR1 is LNHNV, CDR2 YYDKDF (reference sequence). The V end lost 2 bases, the J end lost 5 bases, and 10 bases lay between the germline ends. The DNA for the CDR3 is TGTGCCACCAGCAGACTCCGAGCGGACAATGAGCAGTTCTTC. It codes for CATSRLRADNEQFF.

This clonotype has more than one count but fewer than ten. The chain combines TRBV14 with TRBJ1-1; D is uncertain. The CDR3 sequence is 16 residues long. V gave up 2 bases and J gave up 3 bases, with 16 bases separating them. CDR1 is SGHDN, CDR2 FVKESK, per germline. CDR3: CASSQPGNSRYTEAFF. CDR3 in DNA: TGTGCCAGCAGCCAACCGGGAAACAGTCGATACACTGAAGCTTTCTTT. Based on the CDR3 plus reference TRBV14 and TRBJ1-1, the full variable domain is EAGVTQFPSHSVIEKGQTVTLRCDPISGHDNLYWYRRVMGKEIKFLLHFVKESKQDESGMPNNRFLAERTGGTYSTLKVQPAELEDSGVYFCASSQPGNSRYTEAFFGQGTRLTVV.

V and J are TRBV5-4 and TRBJ2-1; perhaps TRBD1 as D (5 bases). V was shortened by 4 bases and J by 16 bases, with 21 bases between the two germline ends. CDR1 is SGHNT and CDR2 is YYREEE in the germline V gene (reference sequence). The CDR3 contains 13 residues. As DNA, the CDR3 is TGTGCCAGCAGCAAAACAGGAGAAATTTCTTTATTCTTC. The encoded protein is CASSKTGEISLFF.

CDR3 nucleotides: TGTGCCAGCAGCTTGGCACAGGGCAATCAGCCCCAGCATTTT. It codes for CASSLAQGNQPQHF. The chain carries TRBV5-5 and TRBJ1-5, with D tentatively TRBD1 (5 bases). The CDR3 covers 14 residues. The V end lost 0 bases, the J end lost 2 bases, and 6 bases lay between the germline ends. Germline loops: CDR1 SGHKS, CDR2 YYEKEE (reference sequence).

This clonotype has more than one count but fewer than ten. The CDR3 region has the DNA TGTGCCAGCAGGATAGGACAGGGCACAGATACGCAGTATTTT. Protein sequence: CASRIGQGTDTQYF. This sequence joins TRBV28 and TRBJ2-3; TRBD1 agrees at 7 bases. Losses at the gene ends were 6 bases for V and 1 base for J; bases not matched to a gene: 4. The germline V gene has CDR1 MDHEN and CDR2 SYDVKM. This CDR3 has 14 residues.

This clonotype was seen repeatedly, ten times or more. V gene TRBV4-1 combines with J gene TRBJ1-2; D not resolved. The CDR3 has 15 residues. Per the germline V gene, CDR1 is MGHRA and CDR2 is YSYEKL. V was pared by 1 base and J by 8 bases, with 17 bases between. The chain's CDR3 is CASSQAGQAIRGYTF. The CDR3 DNA is TGCGCCAGCAGCCAAGCCGGGCAGGCGATAAGGGGCTACACCTTC.

This chain links TRBV19 with TRBJ2-6, with 7 bases aligning to TRBD2. V shed 4 bases, J shed 1 base, and the junction held 16 bases outside the gene matches. Germline CDR1 reads LNHDA; CDR2 reads SQIVND (reference sequence). CDR3 length: 20 residues. The CDR3 reads CASSRRLAREILSGANVLTF. CDR3 DNA sequence: TGTGCCAGTAGTAGAAGACTAGCCCGGGAGATATTATCTGGGGCCAACGTCCTGACTTTC.

Comment on this clonotype: With a much larger clone just one base away, this may be a read error. J is TRBJ2-2 and V is TRBV29-1; 11 nucleotides line up with TRBD1. The CDR3 covers 13 residues. The germline CDR1 and CDR2 sequences are SQVTM and ANQGSEA. CDR3 nucleotides: TGCAGCGCCCGGACAGGGGGCACCGGGGAGCTGTCTTTT. Translated: CSARTGGTGELSF.

This clonotype was detected many times. The gene calls are TRBV20-1 and TRBJ2-1, with 11 bases matching TRBD2. Unmatched junction bases numbered 10, after V lost 5 bases and J lost 7 bases. CDR3 length: 15 residues. Germline V gives CDR1 DFQATT, CDR2 SNEGSKA (reference sequence). The CDR3 nucleotides read TGCAGTGCTCCTACTAGCGGGAGAACATTGAATGAGCAGTTCTTC. It specifies CSAPTSGRTLNEQFF.

CDR3 in amino acids: CASSLGGVDQPQHF. In DNA, the CDR3 is TGCGCCAGCAGCTTGGGTGGGGTAGATCAGCCCCAGCATTTT. This sequence joins TRBV5-1 and TRBJ1-5; D remains unclear. The CDR3 extends over 14 amino acids. V was cut by 0 bases and J by 5 bases, with 9 bases left in between. The germline CDR1 and CDR2 sequences are SGHRS and YFSETQ.

The table lists this clonotype with a few counts. The rearrangement uses TRBV29-1 and TRBJ2-1; perhaps TRBD2 as D (5 bases). Trimming took 3 bases from V and 0 from J, leaving 21 bases between them. The CDR3 loop spans 18 amino acids. Germline V CDR1 and CDR2: SQVTM, ANQGSEA. For the CDR3, the DNA is TGCAGCGTTGAGTTGTTAGACGTAGCGTCGAGCTCCTACAATGAGCAGTTCTTC. It is translated as CSVELLDVASSSYNEQFF.

The table lists this clonotype with a few counts. V gene TRBV28 combines with J gene TRBJ2-5, with a tentative D call TRBD1 (6 bases). This CDR3 has 12 amino acids. With 7 bases removed from V and 4 bases from J, the gap between germline ends came to 10 bases. The germline V gene has CDR1 MDHEN and CDR2 SYDVKM. CDR3 residues: CASNKQGETQYF. In DNA, the CDR3 is TGTGCCAGCAACAAACAGGGAGAGACCCAGTACTTC.

Many counts were recorded for this clonotype. Written as DNA, the CDR3 is TGCAGCGTTCGGGGGGCTCGTTATGGCTACACCTTC. The encoded protein is CSVRGARYGYTF. The rearrangement uses TRBV29-1 and TRBJ1-2; TRBD1 is a possible D gene (6 bases). This CDR3 region has 12 residues. CDR1 and CDR2 from the germline V gene are SQVTM and ANQGSEA. The V gene lost 5 bases and the J gene lost 5 bases, with 12 bases spanning the gap. The whole variable domain, remainder taken from reference TRBV29-1 and TRBJ1-2, is SAVISQKPSRDICQRGTSLTIQCQVDSQVTMMFWYRQQPGQSLTLIATANQGSEATYESGFVIDKFPISRPNLTFSTLTVSNMSPEDSSIYLCSVRGARYGYTFGSGTRLTVV.

This clonotype was observed at least ten times. The chain employs TRBV7-6 and TRBJ2-7; the match to TRBD1 covers 7 bases. The CDR3 covers 14 residues. The junction had 5 bases not matched to a gene; V was cut back by 4 bases and J by 2 bases. Germline values: CDR1 SGHVS, CDR2 FNYEAQ. This chain's CDR3 is CASSSSQGAYEQYF. In nucleotides, the CDR3 is TGTGCCAGCAGCTCTTCTCAGGGGGCCTACGAGCAGTACTTC.

The chain carries TRBV10-3 and TRBJ2-7; D not resolved. The CDR3 sequence is 14 residues long. Per germline, CDR1 ENHRY and CDR2 SYGVKD. Trimming stripped 2 bases from V and 2 bases from J, with 10 bases between. In nucleotides, the CDR3 is TGTGCCATCAGTGAGCCGCCTGACACCTACGAGCAGTACTTC. This encodes CAISEPPDTYEQYF.

Ten or more counts support this clonotype. This chain uses TRBV7-2 with TRBJ2-1; D is perhaps TRBD2 (5 bases). V lost 1 base, J lost 2 bases, and 9 bases lay in between. The germline gives CDR1 SGHTA, CDR2 FQGNSA. CDR3 length equals 15 residues. The CDR3 DNA reads TGTGCCAGCAGCTTAGAGCGGATAGCCTACAATGAGCAGTTCTTC. Its protein product is CASSLERIAYNEQFF. Drawing the rest from reference TRBV7-2 and TRBJ2-1, the complete variable domain is GAGVSQSPSNKVTEKGKDVELRCDPISGHTALYWYRQSLGQGLEFLIYFQGNSAPDKSGLPSDRFSAERTGGSVSTLTIQRTQQEDSAVYLCASSLERIAYNEQFFGPGTRLTVL.

This clonotype was detected a few times. The chain carries TRBV20-1 and TRBJ2-1; possibly TRBD2 for D (7 bases). Germline CDR1 reads DFQATT; CDR2 reads SNEGSKA (reference sequence). V gave up 5 bases and J gave up 10 bases, with 15 bases separating them. This CDR3 contains 12 residues. The CDR3 DNA reads as TGCAGTGCTCCGGGGGGCCCGGGGGAGCAGTTCTTC. Translation: CSAPGGPGEQFF.

The genes are TRBV18 and TRBJ2-7; TRBD1 matches at 8 bases. After removal of 3 bases from V and 2 bases from J, the junction contained 9 bases not matched to a gene. This CDR3 is built from 16 residues. Germline CDR1 and CDR2: KGHSH and LQKENI. This chain's CDR3 is CASSPPLTGAPYEQYF. In DNA form, the CDR3 reads TGTGCCAGCTCACCCCCACTGACAGGGGCCCCCTACGAGCAGTACTTC.

This clonotype was seen at least ten times. The chain employs TRBV5-4 and TRBJ2-2; the D is unclear. The CDR3 is 14 amino acids. V shed 4 bases and J shed 2 bases, with 9 bases lying between them. In germline, CDR1 is SGHNT, CDR2 YYREEE (reference sequence). The CDR3, as DNA: TGTGCCAGCAGCCCAGAATCTAACACCGGGGAGCTGTTTTTT. It encodes CASSPESNTGELFF.

The table lists this clonotype with a few counts. The chain uses TRBV6-2 or TRBV6-3 and TRBJ2-1, with 8 bases aligning to TRBD1. With 2 bases clipped from V and 0 bases from J, the junction kept 15 bases outside the gene matches. Germline lookup yields CDR1 MNHEY and CDR2 SVGEGT. The CDR3 sequence is 20 residues long. The CDR3 DNA sequence: TGTGCCAGCAGTTACAGGGCAGGGGGCGCAAAGTCCAGCTCCTACAATGAGCAGTTCTTC. It encodes CASSYRAGGAKSSSYNEQFF.